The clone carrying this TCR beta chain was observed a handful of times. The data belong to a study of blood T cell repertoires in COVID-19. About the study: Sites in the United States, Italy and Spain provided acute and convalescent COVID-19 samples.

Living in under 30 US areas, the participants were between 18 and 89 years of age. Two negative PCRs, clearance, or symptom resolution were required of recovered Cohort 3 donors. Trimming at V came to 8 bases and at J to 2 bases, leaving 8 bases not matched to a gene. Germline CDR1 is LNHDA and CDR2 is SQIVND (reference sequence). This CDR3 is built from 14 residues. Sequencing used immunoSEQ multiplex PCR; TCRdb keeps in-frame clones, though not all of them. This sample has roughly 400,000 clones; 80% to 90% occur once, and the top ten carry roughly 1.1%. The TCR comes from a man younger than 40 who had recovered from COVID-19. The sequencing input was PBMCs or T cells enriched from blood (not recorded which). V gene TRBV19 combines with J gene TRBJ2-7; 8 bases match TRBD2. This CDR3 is CASRKTAGAYEQYF. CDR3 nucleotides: TGTGCCAGTCGGAAAACAGCGGGAGCCTACGAGCAGTACTTC.